Shown below are 17 T cell receptor beta chains from a single sample sequenced in a study of OX40 agonist ivuxolimab in advanced cancers. TCRdb's table, derived via immunoSEQ multiplex PCR, lists solely in-frame clones and lacks some. This repertoire shows approximately 74,000 clones, roughly 93% found once; its top ten account for around 0.29%. Sequenced material: CD4+ or CD8+ T cells sorted from blood, taken in a trial of the OX40 agonist ivuxolimab. These receptors came from an adult with an advanced solid tumor such as melanoma, head and neck, liver or kidney cancer.

The genes are TRBV6-5 and TRBJ1-2; maybe TRBD1 (5 bases). CDR1 is MNHEY, CDR2 SVGAGI, per germline. Trimming took 5 bases from V and 5 from J, leaving 15 bases between them. The CDR3 spans 14 residues. The CDR3 is CASSPSGDNYGYTF. Here the CDR3 DNA reads TGTGCCAGCAGTCCCTCGGGGGATAATTATGGCTACACCTTC.

V usage is TRBV5-4 and J usage is TRBJ2-1; TRBD2 matches at 14 bases. The J segment lost 3 bases and the V segment lost 3 bases, leaving 5 bases of the junction unmatched. The CDR3 is made up of 17 amino acids. Germline values: CDR1 SGHNT, CDR2 YYREEE (reference sequence). CDR3 sequence (DNA): TGTGCCAGCAGCTCCCGGACTAGCGGGGGGCTCTACAATGAGCAGTTCTTC. Its protein product is CASSSRTSGGLYNEQFF.

The chain employs TRBV27 and TRBJ1-6; TRBD1 matches 7 bases. J gave up 10 bases and V 0 bases, and 6 bases lay outside the gene matches. Germline V gene lookup returns CDR1 MNHEY and CDR2 SMNVEV (reference sequence). The CDR3 runs 15 residues. This CDR3 reads CASSLSFTGDSPLHF. DNA for the CDR3: TGTGCCAGCAGTTTATCGTTCACAGGGGACTCACCCCTCCACTTT.

The CDR3 spells CASSVEAGLEEQYF. The CDR3 DNA is TGTGCCAGCAGCGTAGAGGCAGGCCTGGAGGAGCAGTACTTC. The chain recombines TRBV9 with TRBJ2-7; no reliable D call. Trimming removed 0 bases from V and 7 bases from J, with 14 bases in between. This CDR3 contains 14 residues. CDR1 and CDR2 (germline): SGDLS, YYNGEE.

The chain combines TRBV5-4 with TRBJ2-5; 10 nucleotides agree with TRBD1. The better agreement between TRBJ2-7 and the DNA end casts doubt on the J call. CDR3 length equals 15 residues. CDR1 is SGHNT, CDR2 YYREEE, per germline (reference sequence). Here the CDR3 DNA reads TGTGCCAGCAGCTCTAGACAGGGGGCGCTCAACGAGCAGTACTTC. Amino acid sequence: CASSSRQGALNEQYF.

The CDR3 is CASSNCYTGEKLFF. CDR3 DNA sequence: TGTGCCAGCAGCAACTGCTACACCGGGGAAAAACTGTTTTTT. This chain links TRBV21-1 with TRBJ1-4. TRBV21-1 has pseudogene status. CDR3 length: 14 residues.

This sequence joins TRBV13 and TRBJ2-3; the D gene is possibly TRBD2 (7 bases). Germline CDR1 PRHDT, CDR2 FYEKMQ (reference sequence). Deletions cut 4 bases from V and 4 bases from J, with 21 bases between. The CDR3 sequence is 17 residues long. The CDR3, as DNA: TGTGCCAGCAGCTGGGAGGGGGGAGCTGGGAGGTCAGATACGCAGTATTTT. It encodes CASSWEGGAGRSDTQYF.

The chain joins TRBV9 to TRBJ2-6; 7 bases map to TRBD1. The CDR3 consists of 18 residues. The germline gives CDR1 SGDLS, CDR2 YYNGEE. J gave up 2 bases and V 4 bases, and 12 bases lay outside the gene matches. The CDR3 region is CASSPMGVGGAGANVLTF. The CDR3 DNA follows: TGTGCCAGCAGCCCGATGGGAGTAGGGGGCGCTGGGGCCAACGTCCTGACTTTC.

This chain uses TRBV7-8 with TRBJ2-2; D is perhaps TRBD1 (5 bases). The germline V and J ends were trimmed by 5 bases and 5 bases, with 12 bases remaining between them. The CDR3 consists of 14 residues. Germline CDR1 is SGHVS and CDR2 is FQNEAQ. The CDR3 coding sequence is TGTGCCAGCAGCGCTAGTGGGGCAACCGGGGAGCTGTTTTTT. Protein product: CASSASGATGELFF.

Regarding this clone: Other DNA sequences from this sample encode an identical CDR3 as well. The J gene is TRBJ2-1, the V gene TRBV28, with 7 bases identical to TRBD2. Trimming at V came to 2 bases and at J to 0 bases, leaving 1 base not matched to a gene. The CDR3 is made up of 15 amino acids. Looked up from germline, CDR1 is MDHEN and CDR2 is SYDVKM. The CDR3 DNA sequence: TGTGCCAGCAGTTTAGGCGGGAGCTCCTACAATGAGCAGTTCTTC. Its protein product is CASSLGGSSYNEQFF. The entire variable domain, with the rest obtained from reference TRBV28 and TRBJ2-1, is as follows: DVKVTQSSRYLVKRTGEKVFLECVQDMDHENMFWYRQDPGLGLRLIYFSYDVKMKEKGDIPEGYSVSREKKERFSLILESASTNQTSMYLCASSLGGSSYNEQFFGPGTRLTVL.

This chain connects TRBV7-6 to TRBJ2-1; 13 nucleotides agree with TRBD2. V lost 5 bases, J lost 5 bases, and 3 bases stayed unmatched. Germline V gives CDR1 SGHVS, CDR2 FNYEAQ. This CDR3 contains 15 residues. CDR3 DNA: TGTGCCAGCAGCCCGGGACTAGCGGGGAACAATGAGCAGTTCTTC. This encodes CASSPGLAGNNEQFF. Looking up the rest from reference TRBV7-6 and TRBJ2-1 gives the full variable domain: GAGVSQSPRYKVTKRGQDVALRCDPISGHVSLYWYRQALGQGPEFLTYFNYEAQQDKSGLPNDRFSAERPEGSISTLTIQRTEQRDSAMYRCASSPGLAGNNEQFFGPGTRLTVL.

The V call is TRBV5-1, the J call TRBJ2-1; D is perhaps TRBD2 (6 bases). CDR3 length: 14 amino acids. V was clipped by 3 bases and J by 4 bases, with 11 bases between them. Germline V gene lookup returns CDR1 SGHRS and CDR2 YFSETQ. The CDR3 reads CASSSGREYNEQFF. The CDR3 region has the DNA TGCGCCAGCAGCTCTGGACGGGAGTACAATGAGCAGTTCTTC.

The V and J genes are TRBV5-1 and TRBJ1-2; 9 bases are shared with TRBD1. This CDR3 contains 15 residues. The trim removed 0 bases at V and 2 bases at J, leaving 2 bases unmatched. Germline V lookup: CDR1 SGHRS, CDR2 YFSETQ. CDR3 sequence (DNA): TGCGCCAGCAGCTTGGGGGACAGGGCGAACTATGGCTACACCTTC. Its translation: CASSLGDRANYGYTF.

In this sample, this clone turned up a few times. CDR3 sequence: CASSLAGGLNIQYF. The DNA for the CDR3 is TGTGCCAGCAGCTTAGCCGGGGGTTTGAACATTCAGTACTTC. The chain carries TRBV7-9 and TRBJ2-4, with a tentative D call TRBD2 (6 bases). CDR1 and CDR2 (germline): SEHNR, FQNEAQ (reference sequence). V gave up 0 bases and J gave up 7 bases, with 10 bases separating them. The CDR3 is 14 amino acids.

J is TRBJ2-7 and V is TRBV5-1; weak D call: TRBD2 (6 bases). CDR1 and CDR2 from the germline V gene are SGHRS and YFSETQ. Trimming left V 0 bases short and J 0 bases short, with 10 bases between. The CDR3 totals 15 residues. The CDR3 region is CASSLATSTSYEQYF. The CDR3 DNA is TGCGCCAGCAGCTTGGCAACTAGCACCTCCTACGAGCAGTACTTC. Looking up the rest from reference TRBV5-1 and TRBJ2-7 gives the full variable domain: KAGVTQTPRYLIKTRGQQVTLSCSPISGHRSVSWYQQTPGQGLQFLFEYFSETQRNKGNFPGRFSGRQFSNSRSEMNVSTLELGDSALYLCASSLATSTSYEQYFGPGTRLTVT.

This rearrangement joins TRBV7-2 to TRBJ1-1; D uncertain. The CDR3 sequence is 11 residues long. V was shortened by 4 bases and J by 7 bases, with 7 bases between the two germline ends. Germline V CDR1 and CDR2: SGHTA, FQGNSA. DNA for the CDR3: TGTGCCAGCAGCTCACAAGTTGAAGCTTTCTTT. Translation gives CASSSQVEAFF. The entire variable domain, with the rest obtained from reference TRBV7-2 and TRBJ1-1, is as follows: GAGVSQSPSNKVTEKGKDVELRCDPISGHTALYWYRQSLGQGLEFLIYFQGNSAPDKSGLPSDRFSAERTGGSVSTLTIQRTQQEDSAVYLCASSSQVEAFFGQGTRLTVV.

On this clone: The junction departs from the called germline gene at one end, perhaps through a read error. This chain uses TRBV5-1 with TRBJ1-2; tentatively, D is TRBD1 (6 bases). Per germline, CDR1 SGHRS and CDR2 YFSETQ. This CDR3 spans 11 amino acids. CDR3 amino acids: CVSPGDHGYTF. In DNA, the CDR3 is TGCGTCAGCCCAGGGGACCATGGCTACACCTTC.